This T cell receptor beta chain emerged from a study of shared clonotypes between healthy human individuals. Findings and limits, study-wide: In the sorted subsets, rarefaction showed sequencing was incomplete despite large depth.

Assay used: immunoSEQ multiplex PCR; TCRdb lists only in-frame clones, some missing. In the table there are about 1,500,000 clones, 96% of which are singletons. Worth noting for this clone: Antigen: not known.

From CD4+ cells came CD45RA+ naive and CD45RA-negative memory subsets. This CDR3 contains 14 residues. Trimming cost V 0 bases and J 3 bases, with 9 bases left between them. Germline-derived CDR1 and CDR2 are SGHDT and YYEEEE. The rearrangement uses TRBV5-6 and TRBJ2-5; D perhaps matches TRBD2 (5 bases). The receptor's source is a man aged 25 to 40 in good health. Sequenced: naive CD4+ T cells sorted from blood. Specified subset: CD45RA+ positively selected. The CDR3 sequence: CASSLGPAEETQYF. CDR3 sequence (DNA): TGTGCCAGCAGCTTGGGCCCAGCGGAAGAGACCCAGTACTTC.